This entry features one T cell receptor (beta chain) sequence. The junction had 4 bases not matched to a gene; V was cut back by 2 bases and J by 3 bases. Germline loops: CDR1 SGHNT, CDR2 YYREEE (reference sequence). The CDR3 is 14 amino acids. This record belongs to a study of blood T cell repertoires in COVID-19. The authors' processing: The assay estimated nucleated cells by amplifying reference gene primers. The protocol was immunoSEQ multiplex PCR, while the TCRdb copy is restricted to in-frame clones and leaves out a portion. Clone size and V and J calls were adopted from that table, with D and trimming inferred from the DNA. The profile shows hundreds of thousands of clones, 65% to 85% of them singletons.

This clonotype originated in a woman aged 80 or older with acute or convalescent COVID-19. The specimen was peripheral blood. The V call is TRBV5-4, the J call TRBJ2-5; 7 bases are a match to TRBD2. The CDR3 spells CASSFRGVEETQYF. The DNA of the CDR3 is TGTGCCAGCAGCTTCCGGGGGGTTGAAGAGACCCAGTACTTC.